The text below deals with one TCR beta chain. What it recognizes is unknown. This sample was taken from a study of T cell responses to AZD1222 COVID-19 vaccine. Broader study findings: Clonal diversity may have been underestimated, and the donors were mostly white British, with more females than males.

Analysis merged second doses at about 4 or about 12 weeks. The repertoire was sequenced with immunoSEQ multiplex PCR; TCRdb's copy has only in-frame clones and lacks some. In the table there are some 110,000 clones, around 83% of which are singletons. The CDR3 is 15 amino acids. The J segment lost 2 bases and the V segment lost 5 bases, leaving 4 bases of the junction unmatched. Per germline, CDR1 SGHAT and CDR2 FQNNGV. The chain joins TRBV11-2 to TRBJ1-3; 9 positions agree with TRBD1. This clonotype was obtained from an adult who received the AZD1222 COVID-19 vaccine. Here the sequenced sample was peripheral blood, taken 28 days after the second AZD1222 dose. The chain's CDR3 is CASSTWTGAGNTIYF. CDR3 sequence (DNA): TGTGCCAGCAGCACCTGGACAGGGGCTGGAAACACCATATATTTT. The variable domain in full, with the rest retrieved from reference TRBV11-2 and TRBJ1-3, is EAGVAQSPRYKIIEKRQSVAFWCNPISGHATLYWYQQILGQGPKLLIQFQNNGVVDDSQLPKDRFSAERLKGVDSTLKIQPAKLEDSAVYLCASSTWTGAGNTIYFGEGSWLTVV.